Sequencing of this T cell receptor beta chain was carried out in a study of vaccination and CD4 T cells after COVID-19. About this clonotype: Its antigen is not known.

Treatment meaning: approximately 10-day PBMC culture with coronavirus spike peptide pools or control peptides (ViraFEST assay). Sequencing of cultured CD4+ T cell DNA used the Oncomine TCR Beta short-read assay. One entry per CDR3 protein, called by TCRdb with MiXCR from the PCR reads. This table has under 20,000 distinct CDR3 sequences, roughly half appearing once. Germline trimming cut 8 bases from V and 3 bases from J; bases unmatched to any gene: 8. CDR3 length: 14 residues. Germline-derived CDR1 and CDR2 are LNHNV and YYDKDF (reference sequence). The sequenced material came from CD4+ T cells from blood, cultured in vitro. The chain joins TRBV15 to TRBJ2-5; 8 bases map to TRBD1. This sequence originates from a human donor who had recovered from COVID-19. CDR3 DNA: TGTGCCACCGCTGTGGGACAGGAAAAAGAGACCCAGTACTTC. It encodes CATAVGQEKETQYF.